This TCR beta chain was captured by sequencing in a study of blood T cells in healthy people across ages. Broader study findings: In older individuals, TCR beta diversity per million T cells was lower, falling roughly linearly with age. Long-lived donors had more naive CD4+ cells and higher diversity than aged donors.

Primers used in a second PCR of about 6 to 12 cycles were a sample-barcoded 5' primer and a J-beta primer mix. Each CDR3 protein is one row after TCRdb ran MiXCR on the 5' RACE reads. Of 850,000 to 1,000,000 distinct CDR3 sequences in the sample, about 44% were seen once. This clonotype showed up just a few times. Antigen specificity is unknown. This CDR3 contains 13 residues. The germline V and J ends were trimmed by 10 bases and 0 bases, with 12 bases remaining between them. The germline CDR1 and CDR2 sequences are KGHDR and SFDVKD. The study drew donors from healthy Caucasian individuals in Russia aged 6 to 90. Every donor provided 9.5 to 10 milliliters of peripheral blood.

Material for sequencing was blood. The rearrangement links TRBV24-1 to TRBJ2-7; D gene unclear. The source of this sequence is a man aged 30-40 years in good health. The CDR3 spells CATSSFNSYEQYF. Here the CDR3 DNA reads TGTGCCACATCCAGCTTCAACTCCTACGAGCAGTACTTC.